These 10 T cell receptor beta chains were sequenced from one sample in a study of CD8+CD57+ T cells in acquired aplastic anemia. Template material for TCR beta VDJ and CDR3 profiling consisted of genomic DNA. TCRdb processed the reads anew with MiXCR; each CDR3 protein has one entry. The sample includes some 45,000 distinct CDR3 sequences, about two thirds of them seen just once. The specimen sequenced was sorted CD4+, CD8+, or CD8+CD57+ T cells (not recorded which) from PBMCs. The receptors were gathered from a human donor in good health, serving as a control.

This clonotype has a count of ten or more. The V gene is TRBV9, the J gene TRBJ1-4, with D perhaps TRBD1 (5 bases). Trimming cost V 3 bases and J 4 bases, with 13 bases left between them. CDR1 and CDR2 (germline): SGDLS, YYNGEE. The CDR3 runs 15 residues. The CDR3 here is CASSAWGGDNEKLFF. For the CDR3, the DNA is TGTGCCAGCAGCGCATGGGGGGGGGATAATGAAAAACTGTTTTTT.

The sample holds many counts of this clonotype. The CDR3: CASSLVEGYEQYF. DNA for the CDR3: TGTGCCAGCAGTCTTGTGGAGGGCTACGAGCAGTACTTC. V usage is TRBV27 and J usage is TRBJ2-7; D is perhaps TRBD2 (6 bases). The germline V and J ends were trimmed by 5 bases and 3 bases, with 11 bases remaining between them. This CDR3 is 13 amino acids long. Germline V lookup: CDR1 MNHEY, CDR2 SMNVEV (reference sequence).

This clonotype was observed many times. The gene calls are TRBV6-2 or TRBV6-3 and TRBJ2-7; D is undetermined. Trimming stripped 6 bases from V and 5 bases from J, with 14 bases between. The CDR3 length is 13 residues. CDR1 and CDR2 (germline): MNHEY, SVGEGT. Here the CDR3 reads CASRADILHEQYF. The CDR3 DNA follows: TGTGCCAGCAGAGCAGACATTTTGCACGAGCAGTACTTC.

V usage is TRBV7-9 and J usage is TRBJ2-2; D unclear. V was trimmed by 5 bases and J by 6 bases, leaving 10 bases between them. The CDR3 is 13 amino acids. Germline CDR1 and CDR2: SEHNR and FQNEAQ (reference sequence). CDR3: CASSPAQSGELFF. The CDR3 nucleotides are TGTGCCAGCAGCCCAGCACAGTCCGGGGAGCTGTTTTTT.

The chain links TRBV2 to TRBJ2-2; 11 bases are shared with TRBD1. Per the germline V gene, CDR1 is SNHLY and CDR2 is FYNNEI. The V gene end was trimmed by 8 bases and the J gene end by 3 bases; junction bases not matched to a gene: 5. CDR3 size: 15 residues. The CDR3 nucleotides are TGTGCCAGCGGTGGACAGGGGGCGGACACCGGGGAGCTGTTTTTT. Protein sequence: CASGGQGADTGELFF.

The rearrangement uses TRBV20-1 and TRBJ2-6; D is ambiguous. The CDR3 spans 13 residues. V lost 0 bases and J lost 18, with 18 bases in between. CDR1 and CDR2 (germline): DFQATT, SNEGSKA (reference sequence). CDR3 bases: TGCAGTGCTAGAGAAGGTACCCTTCCCTCTCCGACTTTC. It translates to CSAREGTLPSPTF.

The table lists this clonotype with many counts. The chain uses TRBV6-2 or TRBV6-3 and TRBJ2-3; weak D call: TRBD1 (5 bases). V dropped 6 bases and J dropped 3 bases, with 7 bases sitting between them. CDR1 and CDR2 from the germline V gene are MNHEY and SVGEGT. The CDR3 extends over 12 amino acids. CDR3 sequence (DNA): TGTGCCAGCAGCCGACAGACAGATACGCAGTATTTT. This sequence encodes CASSRQTDTQYF.

The genes are TRBV5-1 and TRBJ1-2; no firm D call. V shed 2 bases and J shed 8 bases, with 19 bases lying between them. The CDR3 totals 15 residues. From germline, CDR1 is SGHRS and CDR2 YFSETQ. The CDR3 coding sequence is TGCGCCAGCAGCTTTTGGTCCATCACGCCTGGCGGCTACACCTTC. This sequence encodes CASSFWSITPGGYTF.

The chain links TRBV7-3 to TRBJ1-6, with 7 bases fitting TRBD1. This CDR3 has 16 residues. CDR1 and CDR2 (germline): SGHTA, FQGTGA. Unmatched junction bases numbered 8, after V lost 2 bases and J lost 7 bases. The CDR3 region has the DNA TGTGCCAGCAGCTTAGGACAGGCGAGGAGAAATTCACCCCTCCACTTT. It specifies CASSLGQARRNSPLHF.

This CDR3 reads CASSENYGYTF. The CDR3, as DNA: TGTGCCAGCAGCGAAAACTATGGCTACACCTTC. The V call is TRBV9, the J call TRBJ1-2; unclear D gene. V gave up 3 bases and J gave up 2 bases, with 2 bases separating them. The germline V gene has CDR1 SGDLS and CDR2 YYNGEE. CDR3 length: 11 residues.